This T cell receptor (beta chain) was retrieved from a study of blood T cell repertoires in COVID-19. The CDR3 length is 14 residues. V lost 6 bases to trimming and J lost 2 bases, with 11 bases between them. The germline V gene has CDR1 KGHSH and CDR2 LQKENI. The assay was immunoSEQ multiplex PCR, and TCRdb's table has in-frame clones only and misses some. In the table there are 110,000 to 150,000 clones, 70% to 90% of which are singletons. The sequence derives from a man between 65 and 80 years old with acute or convalescent COVID-19. This chain joins TRBV18 and TRBJ2-1; D is undetermined. The sequenced sample consisted of peripheral blood. CDR3 in amino acids: CASSQQKAYNEQFF. In DNA, the CDR3 is TGTGCCAGCTCCCAACAGAAGGCCTACAATGAGCAGTTCTTC.